These 5 T cell receptor beta chains were sequenced from one sample in a study of OX40 agonist ivuxolimab in advanced cancers. The table came from immunoSEQ multiplex PCR; TCRdb's copy has only in-frame clones and leaves some out. This table has roughly 70,000 clones, over 65% appearing once. The sequencing used CD4+ or CD8+ T cells sorted from blood, collected in a trial of the OX40 agonist ivuxolimab. All receptors come from an adult with an advanced solid tumor such as melanoma, head and neck, liver or kidney cancer.

The CDR3 protein is CASSLGGHANTGELFF. CDR3 nucleotide sequence: TGTGCCAGCAGCTTAGGGGGCCATGCGAACACCGGGGAGCTGTTTTTT. The chain joins TRBV7-9 to TRBJ2-2, with D maybe TRBD1 (5 bases). The V and J ends lost 1 base and 0 bases respectively, with 9 bases between them. The CDR3 covers 16 residues. Germline CDR1 and CDR2: SEHNR and FQNEAQ (reference sequence).

This clone was seen a handful of times. The V call is TRBV5-1, the J call TRBJ2-5, with TRBD2 matching over 11 bases. The germline CDR1 and CDR2 sequences are SGHRS and YFSETQ. This CDR3 region has 14 residues. Unmatched junction bases numbered 2, after V lost 2 bases and J lost 5 bases. The CDR3 DNA reads as TGCGCCAGCAGCTTTAGCGGGGGGGACGAGACCCAGTACTTC. It codes for CASSFSGGDETQYF. The complete variable domain, with remaining parts taken from reference TRBV5-1 and TRBJ2-5, reads KAGVTQTPRYLIKTRGQQVTLSCSPISGHRSVSWYQQTPGQGLQFLFEYFSETQRNKGNFPGRFSGRQFSNSRSEMNVSTLELGDSALYLCASSFSGGDETQYFGPGTRLLVL.

This sequence joins TRBV5-4 and TRBJ2-1; TRBD1 aligns across 9 bases. The V gene's germline CDR1 is SGHNT and CDR2 YYREEE (reference sequence). The CDR3 runs 15 residues. J lost 8 bases, V lost 4 bases, and 10 bases had no gene match. The CDR3 coding sequence is TGTGCCAGCAGCCAAGGGACAGGGCCATGGGATGAGCAGTTCTTC. This sequence encodes CASSQGTGPWDEQFF.

The sample holds one count of this clone. This rearrangement joins TRBV15 to TRBJ1-2, with D hard to call. Per germline, CDR1 LNHNV and CDR2 YYDKDF (reference sequence). Trimming removed 6 bases from V and 5 bases from J, with 22 bases in between. This CDR3 is built from 16 residues. The CDR3 nucleotides are TGTGCCACCAGTCGGGCTGGATCGGGTCGCTTGTATGGCTACACCTTC. It specifies CATSRAGSGRLYGYTF. The variable domain in full, completed from reference TRBV15 and TRBJ1-2, reads DAMVIQNPRYQVTQFGKPVTLSCSQTLNHNVMYWYQQKSSQAPKLLFHYYDKDFNNEADTPDNFQSRRPNTSFCFLDIRSPGLGDTAMYLCATSRAGSGRLYGYTFGSGTRLTVV.

The rearrangement uses TRBV19 and TRBJ2-2; 7 nucleotides agree with TRBD1. V gave up 9 bases and J gave up 2 bases; unmatched junction bases: 3. The CDR3 extends over 13 amino acids. Germline CDR1 LNHDA, CDR2 SQIVND (reference sequence). CDR3 residues: CASRDRNTGELFF. Written as DNA, the CDR3 is TGTGCCAGCCGGGACAGAAACACCGGGGAGCTGTTTTTT. Using reference TRBV19 and TRBJ2-2 for the parts outside the CDR3, the full variable domain is DGGITQSPKYLFRKEGQNVTLSCEQNLNHDAMYWYRQDPGQGLRLIYYSQIVNDFQKGDIAEGYSVSREKKESFPLTVTSAQKNPTAFYLCASRDRNTGELFFGEGSRLTVL.